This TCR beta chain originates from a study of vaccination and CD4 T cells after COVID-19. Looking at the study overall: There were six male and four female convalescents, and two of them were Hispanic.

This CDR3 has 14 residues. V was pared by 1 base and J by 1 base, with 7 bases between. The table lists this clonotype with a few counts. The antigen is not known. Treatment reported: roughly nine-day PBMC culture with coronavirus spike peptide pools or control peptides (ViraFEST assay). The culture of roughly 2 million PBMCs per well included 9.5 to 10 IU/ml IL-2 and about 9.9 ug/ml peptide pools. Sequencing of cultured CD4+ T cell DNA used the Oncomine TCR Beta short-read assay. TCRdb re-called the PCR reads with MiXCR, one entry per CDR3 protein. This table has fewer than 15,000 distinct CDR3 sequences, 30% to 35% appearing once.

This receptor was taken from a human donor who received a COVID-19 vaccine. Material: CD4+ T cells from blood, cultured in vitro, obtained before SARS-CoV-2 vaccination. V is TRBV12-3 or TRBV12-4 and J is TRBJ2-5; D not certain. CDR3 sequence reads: CASSLDGVQETQYF. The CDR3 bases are TGTGCCAGCAGTTTAGACGGAGTCCAAGAGACCCAGTACTTC.